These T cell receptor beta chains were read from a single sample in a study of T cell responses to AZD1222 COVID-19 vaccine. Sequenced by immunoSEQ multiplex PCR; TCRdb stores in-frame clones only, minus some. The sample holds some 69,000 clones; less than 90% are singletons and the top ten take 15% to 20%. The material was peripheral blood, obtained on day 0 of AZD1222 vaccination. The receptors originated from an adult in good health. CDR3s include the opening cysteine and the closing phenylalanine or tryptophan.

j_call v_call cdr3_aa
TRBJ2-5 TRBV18 CASSPVTAGFGEETQYF
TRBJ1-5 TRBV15 CATSRDPEANQPQHF
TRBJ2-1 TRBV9 CASSVSANNEQFF
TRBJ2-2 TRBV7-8 CASRLDTANTGELFF
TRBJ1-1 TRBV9 CASSVRAAGTEAFF
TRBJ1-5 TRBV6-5 CASSTQGFQPQHF
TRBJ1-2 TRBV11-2 CASSLEGQGALFFGYTF
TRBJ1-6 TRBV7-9 CASSLGTSNSPLHF
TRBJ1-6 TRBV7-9 CAGRTASSYNSPLHF
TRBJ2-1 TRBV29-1 CSVGAGVYNEQFF
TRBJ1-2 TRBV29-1 CSVEVGRYGYTF
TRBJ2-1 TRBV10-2 CASSDSGEYNEQFF
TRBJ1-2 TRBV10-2 CASNPGPGYGYTF
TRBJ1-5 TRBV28 CASTRPGVGDQPQHF
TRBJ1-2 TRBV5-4 CASSSRDRGYGYTF
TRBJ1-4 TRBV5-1 CASSPLGGVNEKLFF
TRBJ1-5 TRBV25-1 CASSEFGRAPQHF
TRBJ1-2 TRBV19 CASSARHYGYTF
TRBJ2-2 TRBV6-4 CASSHRIPAGGDTGELFF
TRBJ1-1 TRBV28 CASTWEGVGKRAFF
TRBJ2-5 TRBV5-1 CASSWGTGQETQYF
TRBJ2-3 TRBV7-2 CASSLSGGTRDTQYF
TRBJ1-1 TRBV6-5 CASTPAQNTEAFF
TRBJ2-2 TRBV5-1 CASSLALVGELFF
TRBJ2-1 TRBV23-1 CASSQSGQVYNEQFF
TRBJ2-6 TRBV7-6 CASSLQPGSGANVLTF
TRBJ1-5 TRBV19 CASSIGRVNQPQHF